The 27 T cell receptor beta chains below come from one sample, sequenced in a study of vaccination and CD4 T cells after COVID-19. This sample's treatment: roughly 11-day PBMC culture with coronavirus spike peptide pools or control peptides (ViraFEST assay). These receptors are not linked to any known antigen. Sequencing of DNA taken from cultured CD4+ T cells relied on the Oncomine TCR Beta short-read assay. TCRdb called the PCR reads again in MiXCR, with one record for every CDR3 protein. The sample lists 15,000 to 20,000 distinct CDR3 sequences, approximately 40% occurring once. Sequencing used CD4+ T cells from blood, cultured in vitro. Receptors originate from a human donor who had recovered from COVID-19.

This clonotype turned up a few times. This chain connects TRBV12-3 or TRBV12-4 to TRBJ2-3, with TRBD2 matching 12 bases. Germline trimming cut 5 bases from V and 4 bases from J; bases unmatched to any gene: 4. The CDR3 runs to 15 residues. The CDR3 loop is CASSLTSGSSDTQYF. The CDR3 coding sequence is TGTGCCAGCAGTCTGACTAGCGGGAGCTCAGATACGCAGTATTTT.

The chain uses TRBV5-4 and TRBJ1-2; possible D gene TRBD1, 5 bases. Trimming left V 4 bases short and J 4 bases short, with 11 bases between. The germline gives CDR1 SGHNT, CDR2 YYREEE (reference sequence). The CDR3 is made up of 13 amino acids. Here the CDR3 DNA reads TGTGCCAGCAGCACTGACAGCCTCTATGGCTACACCTTC. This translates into CASSTDSLYGYTF. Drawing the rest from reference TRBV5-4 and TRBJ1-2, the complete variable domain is ETGVTQSPTHLIKTRGQQVTLRCSSQSGHNTVSWYQQALGQGPQFIFQYYREEENGRGNFPPRFSGLQFPNYSSELNVNALELDDSALYLCASSTDSLYGYTFGSGTRLTVV.

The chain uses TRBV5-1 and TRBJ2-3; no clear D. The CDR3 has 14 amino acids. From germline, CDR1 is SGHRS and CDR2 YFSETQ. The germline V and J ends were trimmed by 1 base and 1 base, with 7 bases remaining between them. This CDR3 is CASSLSSGTDTQYF. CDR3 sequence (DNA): TGCGCCAGCAGCTTGAGTTCAGGCACAGATACGCAGTATTTT.

The chain's CDR3 is CASSNRAGYQPQHF. The CDR3 DNA follows: TGTGCCAGCTCTAACAGGGCGGGATACCAGCCCCAGCATTTT. This chain connects TRBV28 to TRBJ1-5; the D gene is possibly TRBD1 (6 bases). The CDR3 runs 14 residues. Germline-derived CDR1 and CDR2 are MDHEN and SYDVKM. Trimming removed 8 bases from V and 7 bases from J, with 18 bases in between.

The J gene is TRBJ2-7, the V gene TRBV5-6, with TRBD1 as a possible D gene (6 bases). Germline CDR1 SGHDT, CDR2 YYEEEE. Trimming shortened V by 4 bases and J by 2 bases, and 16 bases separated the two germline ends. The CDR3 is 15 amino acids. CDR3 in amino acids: CASSQGWRVTYEQYF. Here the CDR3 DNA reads TGTGCCAGCAGCCAGGGGTGGCGGGTTACCTACGAGCAGTACTTC.

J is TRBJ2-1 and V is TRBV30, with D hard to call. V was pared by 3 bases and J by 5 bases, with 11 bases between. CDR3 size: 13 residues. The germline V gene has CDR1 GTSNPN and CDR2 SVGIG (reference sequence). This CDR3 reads CAWSPLANNEQFF. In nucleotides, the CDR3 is TGTGCCTGGAGCCCCTTGGCAAACAATGAGCAGTTCTTC.

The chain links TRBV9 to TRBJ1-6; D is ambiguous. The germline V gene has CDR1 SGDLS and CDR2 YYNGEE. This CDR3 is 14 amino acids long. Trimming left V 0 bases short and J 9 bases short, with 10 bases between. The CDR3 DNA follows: TGTGCCAGCAGCGTAGCTCCCAGCCGTTCACCCCTCCACTTT. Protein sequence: CASSVAPSRSPLHF.

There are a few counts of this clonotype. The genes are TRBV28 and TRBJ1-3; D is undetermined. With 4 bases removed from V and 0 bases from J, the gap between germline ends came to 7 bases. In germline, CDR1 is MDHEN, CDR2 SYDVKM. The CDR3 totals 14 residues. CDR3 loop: CASSSRTSGNTIYF. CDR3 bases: TGTGCCAGCAGTTCGAGGACCTCTGGAAACACCATATATTTT. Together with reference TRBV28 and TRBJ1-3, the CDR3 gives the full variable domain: DVKVTQSSRYLVKRTGEKVFLECVQDMDHENMFWYRQDPGLGLRLIYFSYDVKMKEKGDIPEGYSVSREKKERFSLILESASTNQTSMYLCASSSRTSGNTIYFGEGSWLTVV.

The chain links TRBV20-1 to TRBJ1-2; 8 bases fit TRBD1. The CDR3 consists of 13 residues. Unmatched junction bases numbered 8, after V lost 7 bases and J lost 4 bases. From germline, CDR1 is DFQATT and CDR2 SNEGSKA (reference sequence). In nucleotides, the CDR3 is TGCAGTGGTCGACAGGGGAGTATCTATGGCTACACCTTC. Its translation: CSGRQGSIYGYTF.

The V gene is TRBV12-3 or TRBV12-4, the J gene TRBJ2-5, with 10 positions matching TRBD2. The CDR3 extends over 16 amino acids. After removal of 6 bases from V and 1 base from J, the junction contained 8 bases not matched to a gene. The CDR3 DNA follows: TGTGCCAGCAGGAAAAATAGCGGGGGGTTCCAAGAGACCCAGTACTTC. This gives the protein CASRKNSGGFQETQYF.

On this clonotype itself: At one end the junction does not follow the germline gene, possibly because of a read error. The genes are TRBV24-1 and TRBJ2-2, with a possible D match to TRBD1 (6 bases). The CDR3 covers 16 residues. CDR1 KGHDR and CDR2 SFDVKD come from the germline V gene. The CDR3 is CAASDGPGANTGELFF. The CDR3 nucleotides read TGTGCCGCCAGTGATGGGCCAGGGGCGAACACCGGGGAGCTGTTTTTT.

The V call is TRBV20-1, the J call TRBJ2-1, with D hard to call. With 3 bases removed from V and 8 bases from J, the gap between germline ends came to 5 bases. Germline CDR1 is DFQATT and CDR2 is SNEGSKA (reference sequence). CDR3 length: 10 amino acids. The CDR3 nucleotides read TGCAGTGCTAGGTCGGATGAGCAGTTCTTC. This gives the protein CSARSDEQFF.

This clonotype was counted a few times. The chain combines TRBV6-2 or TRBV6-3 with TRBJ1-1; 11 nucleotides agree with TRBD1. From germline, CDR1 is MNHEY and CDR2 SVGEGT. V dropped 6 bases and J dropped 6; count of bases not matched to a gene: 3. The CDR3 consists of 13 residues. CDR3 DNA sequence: TGTGCCAGCAGAAGGACAGGGGGCGCTGAAGCTTTCTTT. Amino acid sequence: CASRRTGGAEAFF.

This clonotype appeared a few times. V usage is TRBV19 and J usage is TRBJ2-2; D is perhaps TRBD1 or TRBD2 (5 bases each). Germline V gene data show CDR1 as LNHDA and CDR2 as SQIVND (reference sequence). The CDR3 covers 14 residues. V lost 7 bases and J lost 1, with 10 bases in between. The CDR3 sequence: CASKRGGNTGELFF. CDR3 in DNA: TGTGCCAGTAAACGTGGGGGGAACACCGGGGAGCTGTTTTTT.

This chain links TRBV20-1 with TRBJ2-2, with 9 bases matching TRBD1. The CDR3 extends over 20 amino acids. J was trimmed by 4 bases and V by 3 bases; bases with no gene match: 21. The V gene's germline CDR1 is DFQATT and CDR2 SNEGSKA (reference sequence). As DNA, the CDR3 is TGCAGTGCTAGGTCCCCCGGGGTTTGGACAGGGGTGCAGAGCACCGGGGAGCTGTTTTTT. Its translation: CSARSPGVWTGVQSTGELFF.

The CDR3 DNA reads TGCAGTGCTAGAGAAGGAGGGAGTATCGGGGAGCTGTTTTTT. This codes for CSAREGGSIGELFF. This chain joins TRBV20-1 and TRBJ2-2; a weak D match, TRBD2 (6 bases). The CDR3 is made up of 14 amino acids. Trimming cost V 0 bases and J 7 bases, with 12 bases left between them. The germline CDR1 and CDR2 sequences are DFQATT and SNEGSKA (reference sequence).

The CDR3 bases are TGTGCCAGCAGCCAAGATCGGGTTTCACCCCTCCACTTT. This gives the protein CASSQDRVSPLHF. The V and J genes are TRBV3-1 and TRBJ1-6, with unresolved D. V dropped 0 bases and J dropped 9 bases, with 6 bases sitting between them. The CDR3 runs 13 residues. The germline V gene has CDR1 LGHDT and CDR2 YNNKEL (reference sequence).

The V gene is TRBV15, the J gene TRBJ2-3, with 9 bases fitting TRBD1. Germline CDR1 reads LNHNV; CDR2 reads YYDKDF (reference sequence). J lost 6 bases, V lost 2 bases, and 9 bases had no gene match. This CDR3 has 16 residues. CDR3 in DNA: TGTGCCACCAGCAGACAGGGACAGGGTTTTATGGATACGCAGTATTTT. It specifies CATSRQGQGFMDTQYF. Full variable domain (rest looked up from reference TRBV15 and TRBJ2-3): DAMVIQNPRYQVTQFGKPVTLSCSQTLNHNVMYWYQQKSSQAPKLLFHYYDKDFNNEADTPDNFQSRRPNTSFCFLDIRSPGLGDTAMYLCATSRQGQGFMDTQYFGPGTRLTVL.

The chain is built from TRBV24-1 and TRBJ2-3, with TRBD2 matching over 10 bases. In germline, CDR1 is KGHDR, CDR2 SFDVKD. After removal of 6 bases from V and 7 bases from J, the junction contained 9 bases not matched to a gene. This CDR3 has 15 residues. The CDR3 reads CATSRAGGHSNTQYF. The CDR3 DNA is TGTGCCACCAGTCGAGCGGGAGGGCATTCAAATACGCAGTATTTT.

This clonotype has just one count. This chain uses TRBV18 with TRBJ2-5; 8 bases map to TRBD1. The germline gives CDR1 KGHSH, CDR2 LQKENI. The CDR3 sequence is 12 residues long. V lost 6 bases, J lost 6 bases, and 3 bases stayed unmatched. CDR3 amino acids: CASSGQGQTQYF. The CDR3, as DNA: TGTGCCAGCTCTGGACAGGGACAGACCCAGTACTTC.

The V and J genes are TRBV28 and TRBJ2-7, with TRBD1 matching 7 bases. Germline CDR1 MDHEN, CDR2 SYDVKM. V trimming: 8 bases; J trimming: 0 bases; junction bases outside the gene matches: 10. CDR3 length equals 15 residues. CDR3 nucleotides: TGTGCCAGCGAAAGCCAACAGGGGAGCTCCTACGAGCAGTACTTC. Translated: CASESQQGSSYEQYF.

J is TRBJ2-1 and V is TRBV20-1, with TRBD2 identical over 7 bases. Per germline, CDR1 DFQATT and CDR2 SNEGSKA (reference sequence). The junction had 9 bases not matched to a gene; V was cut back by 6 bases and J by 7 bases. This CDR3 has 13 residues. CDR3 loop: CSAPGGSWNEQFF. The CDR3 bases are TGCAGTGCGCCCGGCGGGAGTTGGAATGAGCAGTTCTTC.

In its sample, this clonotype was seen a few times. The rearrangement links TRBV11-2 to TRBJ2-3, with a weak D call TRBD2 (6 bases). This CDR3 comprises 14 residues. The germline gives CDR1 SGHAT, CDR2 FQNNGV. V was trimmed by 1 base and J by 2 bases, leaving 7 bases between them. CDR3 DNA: TGTGCCAGCAGCTTAGCGGGGGACACAGATACGCAGTATTTT. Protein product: CASSLAGDTDTQYF.

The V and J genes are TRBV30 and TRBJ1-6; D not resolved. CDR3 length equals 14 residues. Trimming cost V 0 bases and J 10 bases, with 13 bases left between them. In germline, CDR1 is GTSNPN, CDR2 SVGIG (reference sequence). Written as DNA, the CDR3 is TGTGCCTGGAGTGTAAGGAGCCCTTCATCACCCCTCCACTTT. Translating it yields CAWSVRSPSSPLHF.

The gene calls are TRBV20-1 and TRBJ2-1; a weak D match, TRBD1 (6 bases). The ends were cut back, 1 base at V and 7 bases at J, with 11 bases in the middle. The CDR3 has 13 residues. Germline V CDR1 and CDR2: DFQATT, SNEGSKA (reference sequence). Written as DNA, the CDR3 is TGCAGTGCTAGAGTCGGGACACAGAATGAGCAGTTCTTC. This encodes CSARVGTQNEQFF.

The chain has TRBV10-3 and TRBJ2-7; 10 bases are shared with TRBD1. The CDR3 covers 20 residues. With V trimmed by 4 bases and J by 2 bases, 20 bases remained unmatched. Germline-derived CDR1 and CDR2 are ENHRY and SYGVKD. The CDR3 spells CAISGPISTGGSSYAYEQYF. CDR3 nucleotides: TGTGCCATCAGTGGCCCCATTTCGACAGGGGGCAGTTCCTACGCCTACGAGCAGTACTTC.

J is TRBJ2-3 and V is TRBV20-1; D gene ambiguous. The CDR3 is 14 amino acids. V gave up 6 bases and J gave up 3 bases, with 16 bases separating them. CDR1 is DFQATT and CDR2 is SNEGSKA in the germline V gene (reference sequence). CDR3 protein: CSAASILRTDTQYF. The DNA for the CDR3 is TGCAGTGCCGCCAGCATACTAAGGACAGATACGCAGTATTTT.